The 16 T cell receptor beta chains below all came from one sample that was sequenced in a study of cytomegalovirus exposure and HLA in healthy donors (TCRdb year 2017). The protocol used for the library was the immunoSEQ multiplex PCR assay. A mixture of 60 forward primers for TCR Vbeta segments and 13 reverse primers for TCR Jbeta segments was used in the multiplex PCR. The table comes from immuneACCESS by way of TCRdb, which keeps in-frame sequences with V and J called. Part of the clones is missing from these tables; in studies checked, under half for an unresolved V gene and the rest for unknown reasons. The sample table records some 130,000 clones; about three quarters of these occur just once. The ten top clones hold 1% to 1.5% of the sample. The material sequenced was PBMCs. These receptors all stem from a woman aged 35 to 49 in good health and CMV-seronegative.

The chain couples TRBV28 to TRBJ2-7; D might be TRBD1 (6 bases). V lost 3 bases and J lost 4, with 7 bases in between. Per the germline V gene, CDR1 is MDHEN and CDR2 is SYDVKM. The length of the CDR3 is 12 residues. The CDR3 DNA reads TGTGCCAGCAGTTTCAGGGGTTACGAGCAGTACGTC. It encodes CASSFRGYEQYV.

This clone occurred a few times. The J gene is TRBJ1-1, the V gene TRBV7-6; 7 nucleotides agree with TRBD1. Trimming removed 6 bases from V and 3 bases from J; junction bases left unmatched: 4. There are 13 residues in the CDR3. The germline CDR1 and CDR2 sequences are SGHVS and FNYEAQ. The CDR3 loop is CASSLTGDTEAFF. DNA of the CDR3: TGTGCCAGCAGTTTAACAGGGGACACTGAAGCTTTCTTT. Full variable domain (outside the CDR3, taken from reference TRBV7-6 and TRBJ1-1): GAGVSQSPRYKVTKRGQDVALRCDPISGHVSLYWYRQALGQGPEFLTYFNYEAQQDKSGLPNDRFSAERPEGSISTLTIQRTEQRDSAMYRCASSLTGDTEAFFGQGTRLTVV.

This chain links TRBV7-2 with TRBJ1-5; no firm D call. V dropped 1 base and J dropped 4 bases, with 11 bases sitting between them. CDR1 and CDR2 (germline): SGHTA, FQGNSA. This CDR3 is 15 amino acids long. CDR3 DNA sequence: TGTGCCAGCAGCTTAGACCCCTTGGCAAATCAGCCCCAGCATTTT. Protein: CASSLDPLANQPQHF.

This clone has just one count. This chain uses TRBV15 with TRBJ1-2; 12 bases fit TRBD1. The CDR3 is 18 amino acids. V shed 1 base, J shed 5 bases, and the junction held 11 bases outside the gene matches. Germline V CDR1 and CDR2: LNHNV, YYDKDF (reference sequence). The CDR3 loop is CATSRGGGTGGVYYGYTF. The CDR3 DNA is TGTGCCACCAGCAGAGGGGGGGGGACAGGGGGCGTTTATTATGGCTACACCTTC. Looking up the rest from reference TRBV15 and TRBJ1-2 gives the full variable domain: DAMVIQNPRYQVTQFGKPVTLSCSQTLNHNVMYWYQQKSSQAPKLLFHYYDKDFNNEADTPDNFQSRRPNTSFCFLDIRSPGLGDTAMYLCATSRGGGTGGVYYGYTFGSGTRLTVV.

V usage is TRBV6-1 and J usage is TRBJ2-7, with TRBD2 matching over 14 bases. CDR3 length equals 15 residues. The germline V gene encodes CDR1 MNHNS and CDR2 SASEGT. The V and J ends lost 4 bases and 4 bases, in that order; junction bases with no gene match: 3. Here the CDR3 DNA reads TGTGCCAGCAGTGGGGGACTAGCGGGGGTTTACGAGCAGTACGTC. It yields the protein CASSGGLAGVYEQYV.

This rearrangement joins TRBV6-5 to TRBJ2-2, with 9 bases aligning to TRBD2. Germline V gene sequence: CDR1 MNHEY, CDR2 SVGAGI. The CDR3 runs 15 residues. V was pared by 2 bases and J by 4 bases, with 2 bases of the junction left unmatched. The CDR3 region has the DNA TGTGCCAGCAGTTACAGCGGGGGGAGCACCGGGGAGCTGTTTTTT. Amino acids: CASSYSGGSTGELFF.

The V and J genes are TRBV5-1 and TRBJ1-3, with 9 bases matching TRBD1. Germline V gene data show CDR1 as SGHRS and CDR2 as YFSETQ. CDR3 length equals 16 residues. The junction had 4 bases not matched to a gene; V was cut back by 0 bases and J by 3 bases. This chain's CDR3 is CASSLEGQGGGNTIYF. The CDR3, as DNA: TGCGCCAGCAGCTTGGAGGGACAGGGAGGTGGAAACACCATATATTTT.

The J gene is TRBJ2-7, the V gene TRBV4-1; 7 bases map to TRBD1. There are 14 residues in the CDR3. The germline V gene encodes CDR1 MGHRA and CDR2 YSYEKL. After removal of 4 bases from V and 2 bases from J, the junction contained 5 bases not matched to a gene. CDR3 amino acids: CASSLRTGPYEQYV. The CDR3 DNA reads TGCGCCAGCAGCCTACGGACAGGCCCCTACGAGCAGTACGTC.

The V and J genes are TRBV5-4 and TRBJ2-6; TRBD1 is a possible D gene (6 bases). The germline V gene has CDR1 SGHNT and CDR2 YYREEE (reference sequence). With 5 bases removed from V and 0 bases from J, the gap between germline ends came to 12 bases. There are 16 residues in the CDR3. The CDR3 protein is CASSRDTHSGANVLTF. CDR3 DNA: TGTGCCAGCAGTCGGGACACCCACTCTGGGGCCAACGTCCTGACTTTC.

This chain connects TRBV6-6 to TRBJ2-5, with 11 nucleotides matching TRBD1. V trimming: 0 bases; J trimming: 4 bases; junction bases outside the gene matches: 4. CDR1 and CDR2 from the germline V gene are MNHNY and SVGAGI (reference sequence). The CDR3 covers 16 residues. CDR3 protein: CASSYSSGTGGETQYF. As DNA, the CDR3 is TGTGCCAGCAGTTACTCCTCCGGGACAGGGGGAGAGACCCAGTACTTC.

This clone has only a few counts. The chain couples TRBV10-3 to TRBJ1-1, with no clear D. V was cut by 5 bases and J by 2 bases, with 12 bases left in between. Germline CDR1 ENHRY, CDR2 SYGVKD. The CDR3 has 14 residues. CDR3 in DNA: TGTGCCATCAGTCCCGGACGGGGAAACACTGAAGCTTTCTTT. It translates to CAISPGRGNTEAFF.

CDR3 residues: CASSLRLAGGSDTQYF. CDR3 in DNA: TGTGCCAGCAGCTTGCGGCTAGCGGGGGGTTCAGATACGCAGTATTTT. The chain combines TRBV5-4 with TRBJ2-3; 11 bases agree with TRBD2. The CDR3 is 16 residues long. The germline V gene has CDR1 SGHNT and CDR2 YYREEE (reference sequence). The V gene end was trimmed by 1 base and the J gene end by 4 bases; junction bases not matched to a gene: 5.

The chain employs TRBV5-4 and TRBJ2-2, with a weak D call TRBD2 (6 bases). The CDR3 length is 16 residues. Germline V gene sequence: CDR1 SGHNT, CDR2 YYREEE (reference sequence). Trimming stripped 3 bases from V and 1 base from J, with 13 bases between. CDR3 residues: CASSWGLELNTGELFF. CDR3 nucleotide sequence: TGTGCCAGCAGCTGGGGACTGGAACTGAACACCGGGGAGCTGTTTTTT.

The CDR3 nucleotides read TGTGCCAGTAAATCTGCCGGGACAGCTGCCTACGAGCAGTACTTC. Amino acid sequence: CASKSAGTAAYEQYF. The rearrangement joins TRBV19 to TRBJ2-7, with 7 bases aligning to TRBD1. V was pared by 7 bases and J by 2 bases, with 11 bases of the junction left unmatched. The CDR3 consists of 15 residues. Germline V gene data show CDR1 as LNHDA and CDR2 as SQIVND (reference sequence). Variable domain in full (rest from reference TRBV19 and TRBJ2-7): DGGITQSPKYLFRKEGQNVTLSCEQNLNHDAMYWYRQDPGQGLRLIYYSQIVNDFQKGDIAEGYSVSREKKESFPLTVTSAQKNPTAFYLCASKSAGTAAYEQYFGPGTRLTVT.

The chain recombines TRBV29-1 with TRBJ2-3; the D gene is possibly TRBD2 (5 bases). V shed 4 bases and J shed 3 bases, with 14 bases lying between them. The CDR3 extends over 14 amino acids. Germline V gives CDR1 SQVTM, CDR2 ANQGSEA. CDR3 DNA: TGCAGCGTTGCTGCAGCTTGGGAGACAGATACGCAGTATTTT. Protein product: CSVAAAWETDTQYF.

The V and J genes are TRBV5-6 and TRBJ1-5; a possible D gene is TRBD1 (6 bases). Trimming removed 0 bases at V and 9 bases at J, with 10 bases between. Germline-derived CDR1 and CDR2 are SGHDT and YYEEEE. The CDR3 spans 13 residues. CDR3 amino acids: CASSLVGGMPQHF. CDR3 bases: TGTGCCAGCAGCTTGGTAGGGGGAATGCCCCAGCATTTT.